This T cell receptor beta chain is from a study of shared clonotypes between healthy human individuals. Study-wide points: The sole specimen, blood, was sampled, and tissue repertoires likely differ. Represented diversity (both genetic and exposure-history) was limited by the small number of donors.

The germline CDR1 and CDR2 sequences are LGHNA and YSLEER. The V end was cut by 2 bases, the J end by 7 bases, with 15 bases between. This CDR3 is 15 amino acids long. This clone was seen ten or more times. The antigen is undetermined. In the original workflow: ImmunoSEQ only sent back junction sequences with no quality scores, so filtering was done differently. TCRdb's table, derived via immunoSEQ multiplex PCR, lists solely in-frame clones and lacks some. V and J calls and clone size come straight from that table; D and trimming were deduced from the DNA. The sample lists about 92,000 clones, over 40% occurring once.

This receptor was taken from a woman in her thirties or forties in good health. Some clones in this sample may be carry-over from other donors' samples. The chain couples TRBV4-3 to TRBJ1-5, with a tentative D call TRBD1 (5 bases). Sequencing was done on a sample of PBMCs. CDR3 nucleotide sequence: TGCGCCAGCAGCCAATCGTGGCAGGGTGGCCAGCCCCAGCATTTT. This encodes CASSQSWQGGQPQHF.